These T cell receptor beta chains were read from a single sample in a study of T cells in Graves' hyperthyroidism and ophthalmopathy. TCRdb fed the multiplex PCR reads into MiXCR, producing one record per CDR3 protein. This table holds 490,000 or so distinct CDR3 sequences, about 16% found once. The sequenced sample consisted of blood. These TCRs come from a woman aged 25 to 45 with Graves' ophthalmopathy. The CDR3 runs from the conserved cysteine through the conserved F or W. D genes are given only for firm matches. Clone size is shown for a subset of rows, as once, few, many or a class of expanded clone.

j_call clone_size d_call v_call cdr3_aa cdr3_nt
TRBJ1-1 - TRBD1 TRBV10-3 CAISDMDRGPAFF TGTGCCATCAGTGATATGGACAGGGGGCCAGCTTTCTTT
TRBJ2-2 many - TRBV12-3/TRBV12-4 CASRKGHSTGELFF TGTGCCAGCAGAAAGGGACATTCGACCGGGGAGCTGTTTTTT
TRBJ2-1 - - TRBV6-2/TRBV6-3 CASSYSDREQFF TGTGCCAGCAGTTACAGTGACAGGGAGCAGTTCTTC
TRBJ2-5 many TRBD2 TRBV3-1 CASSRRTSFQETQYF TGTGCCAGCAGCCGGAGGACTAGCTTCCAAGAGACCCAGTACTTC
TRBJ1-3 few - TRBV12-3/TRBV12-4 CASSLDSGFNTIYF TGTGCCAGCAGTTTAGATTCAGGATTCAACACCATATATTTT
TRBJ1-1 many - TRBV30 CAWSPGGVTEAFF TGTGCCTGGAGTCCCGGGGGGGTAACTGAAGCTTTCTTT
TRBJ2-1 many TRBD2 TRBV28 CASSQTGGSPYNEQFF TGTGCCAGCAGCCAGACGGGCGGGAGCCCCTACAATGAGCAGTTCTTC
TRBJ2-7 - - TRBV5-6 CASSLLDGPTYEQYF TGTGCCAGCAGCTTGCTGGACGGGCCAACCTACGAGCAGTACTTC
TRBJ1-1 many TRBD1 TRBV5-5 CASSLRTGRLNTEAFF TGTGCCAGCAGTCTACGGACAGGGCGACTTAACACTGAAGCTTTCTTT
TRBJ2-3 many - TRBV2 CASSIALSTDTQYF TGTGCCAGCTCTATAGCTCTGAGCACAGATACGCAGTATTTT
TRBJ2-1 many TRBD1 TRBV29-1 CSVEGTGDDDEQFF TGCAGCGTTGAAGGGACAGGTGACGACGATGAGCAGTTCTTC
TRBJ1-1 many - TRBV20-1 CSARGNRDTEAFF TGCAGTGCTAGAGGGAACAGGGACACTGAAGCTTTCTTT
TRBJ1-5 many - TRBV11-2 CASSSLRGGVNQPQHF TGTGCCAGCAGCTCGCTCAGGGGAGGTGTCAATCAGCCCCAGCATTTT
TRBJ2-5 many - TRBV7-2 CASSPLVEGTQYF TGTGCCAGCAGCCCCCTAGTTGAGGGGACCCAGTACTTC
TRBJ2-2 few - TRBV7-2 CASSGIVEVITGELFF TGTGCCAGCAGCGGGATAGTGGAGGTCATCACCGGGGAGCTGTTTTTT
TRBJ2-1 many TRBD2 TRBV7-8 CASSLKEREIGNEQFF TGTGCCAGCAGCTTAAAAGAGCGGGAGATCGGAAATGAGCAGTTCTTC
TRBJ2-5 many - TRBV9 CASSVGGTGVGQETQYF TGTGCCAGCAGCGTAGGTGGAACGGGAGTGGGGCAAGAGACCCAGTACTTC
TRBJ2-1 many TRBD1 TRBV7-2 CASSLGGGPEQFF TGTGCCAGCAGCTTAGGAGGGGGCCCGGAGCAGTTCTTC
TRBJ2-1 - TRBD2 TRBV3-1 CASSLRTSGWDNEQFF TGTGCCAGCAGCCTTCGGACTAGCGGGTGGGACAATGAGCAGTTCTTC
TRBJ2-1 many TRBD2 TRBV28 CASSLPGTSGNYEQFF TGTGCCAGCAGTTTGCCCGGGACTAGCGGGAACTATGAGCAGTTCTTC
TRBJ2-3 - - TRBV7-9 CASSFSPHPSVTDTQYF TGTGCCAGCAGCTTTTCCCCCCACCCGTCAGTCACAGATACGCAGTATTTT
TRBJ1-1 - TRBD1 TRBV28 CASSVLTGTGNTEAFF TGTGCCAGCAGTGTCCTGACCGGGACAGGGAACACTGAAGCTTTCTTT
TRBJ2-7 many TRBD1 TRBV12-3/TRBV12-4 CASSLSGRTGRLYEQYF TGTGCCAGCAGTTTATCGGGCCGGACAGGGAGGCTCTACGAGCAGTACTTC
TRBJ1-2 - - TRBV6-1 CASTDVPGHGYTF TGTGCCAGCACCGACGTCCCCGGTCATGGCTACACCTTC
TRBJ2-1 few TRBD2 TRBV27 CASRIAGGFYNEQFF TGTGCCAGCAGGATAGCGGGGGGATTCTACAATGAGCAGTTCTTC
TRBJ1-1 many - TRBV6-2/TRBV6-3 CASSYAGGDTEAFF TGTGCCAGCAGTTACGCCGGAGGAGACACTGAAGCTTTCTTT
TRBJ2-7 - - TRBV4-3 CASSQDLVGTYEQYF TGCGCCAGCAGCCAAGATCTCGTAGGAACCTACGAGCAGTACTTC
TRBJ2-1 many TRBD2 TRBV7-9 CASSLGEGLANEQFF TGTGCCAGCAGCTTAGGGGAAGGACTAGCCAATGAGCAGTTCTTC